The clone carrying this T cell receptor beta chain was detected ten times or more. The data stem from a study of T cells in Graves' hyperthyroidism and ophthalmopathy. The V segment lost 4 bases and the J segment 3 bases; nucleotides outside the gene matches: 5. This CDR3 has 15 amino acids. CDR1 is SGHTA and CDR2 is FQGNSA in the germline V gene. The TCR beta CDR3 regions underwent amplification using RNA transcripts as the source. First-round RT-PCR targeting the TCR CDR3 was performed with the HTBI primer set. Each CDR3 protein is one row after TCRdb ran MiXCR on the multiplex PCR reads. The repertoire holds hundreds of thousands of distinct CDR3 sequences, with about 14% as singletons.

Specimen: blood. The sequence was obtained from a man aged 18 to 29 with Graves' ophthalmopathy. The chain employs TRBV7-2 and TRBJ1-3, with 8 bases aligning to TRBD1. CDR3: CASSSTGDVGNTIYF. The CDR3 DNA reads TGTGCCAGCAGCTCGACAGGGGATGTTGGAAACACCATATATTTT.